These T cell receptor beta chains were read from a single sample in a study of T-cell reconstitution after alpha-beta-depleted transplantation in children. Each CDR3 protein is one row after TCRdb ran MiXCR on the PCR reads. The table has 15,000 to 20,000 distinct CDR3 sequences, 9.5% to 15% seen once. The starting material was PBMCs, mostly from graft donor cells, obtained 180 days after TCRalphabeta/CD19-depleted stem cell transplant. These receptors were collected from a boy in the first two years of life who had a stem cell transplant for Wiskott-Aldrich syndrome, so the T cells may come from the graft donor. Both conserved end residues are part of each CDR3. The D gene is left open where the match is weak. Where a row states a size, it is once, few, many or the class of an expanded clone; other rows omit it.

j_call | d_call | v_call | clone_size | cdr3_nt | cdr3_aa
TRBJ2-7 | - | TRBV27 | many | TGTGCCAGCAGCCAATCCTGGGGGAACTACGAGCAGTACTTC | CASSQSWGNYEQYF
TRBJ2-1 | TRBD1 | TRBV20-1 | many | TGCAGTGCTAGAGACCTCAGGGGACAGTACAATGAGCAGTTCTTC | CSARDLRGQYNEQFF
TRBJ2-7 | TRBD1 | TRBV7-9 | many | TGTGCCAGCAGCTTGTCCCTACAGGGGGTTTTTTCCTACGAGCAGTACTTC | CASSLSLQGVFSYEQYF
TRBJ2-1 | - | TRBV24-1 | many | TGTGCCACCGGAGGATCAGTCAAAGAGCAGTTCTTC | CATGGSVKEQFF
TRBJ2-7 | - | TRBV12-3/TRBV12-4 | many | TGTGCCAGCACCTCACCCTCGGGGCTCTCCTACGAGCAGTACTTC | CASTSPSGLSYEQYF
TRBJ2-7 | - | TRBV6-5 | - | TGTGCCAGCAGTTCATCCGGGACCTCCTACGAGCAGTACTTC | CASSSSGTSYEQYF
TRBJ2-2 | - | TRBV29-1 | - | TGCAGCGCCGTGGACAGTTTGGCCGGGGAGCTGTTTTTT | CSAVDSLAGELFF
TRBJ1-5 | - | TRBV7-9 | many | TGTGCCAGCAGCCATGACAGAAGCATTAATCAGCCCCAGCATTTT | CASSHDRSINQPQHF
TRBJ2-3 | - | TRBV11-3 | few | TGTGCCAGCAGCTTGGGCCAAGGCACAGATACGCAGTATTTT | CASSLGQGTDTQYF
TRBJ1-1 | - | TRBV20-1 | few | TGCAGTGCTAGAGAGGGGGACGTCGGATTAAACACTGAAGCTTTCTTT | CSAREGDVGLNTEAFF
TRBJ2-1 | - | TRBV7-9 | many | TGTGCCAGCAGCCAAGACCGAGGGGGGTACGACAATGAGCAGTTCTTC | CASSQDRGGYDNEQFF
TRBJ2-7 | - | TRBV2 | - | TGTGCCAGCAGGCAGCTCTACGAGCAGTACTTC | CASRQLYEQYF
TRBJ1-3 | - | TRBV5-6 | few | TGTGCCAGCAGCCCGAGACAGTTGAGCTCTGGAAACACCATATATTTT | CASSPRQLSSGNTIYF
TRBJ1-5 | - | TRBV28 | many | TGTGCCAGCAGCCTCACCTTGGGGCCCCAGCATTTT | CASSLTLGPQHF
TRBJ1-2 | - | TRBV20-1 | many | TGCAGTGCTAGAGATAGCCGGCATGGCTACACCTTC | CSARDSRHGYTF
TRBJ2-1 | TRBD2 | TRBV10-3 | many | TGTGCCACCGAACGACTAGCGGGAGCCCACAATGAGCAGTTCTTC | CATERLAGAHNEQFF
TRBJ2-7 | - | TRBV27 | many | TGTGCCAGCAGTTCATACACGAATACCTACGAGCAGTACTTC | CASSSYTNTYEQYF
TRBJ2-2 | TRBD1 | TRBV24-1 | many | TGTGCCACCAGTGATTCAGCCGGGACAGGGGTTCGCGGGGAGCTGTTTTTT | CATSDSAGTGVRGELFF
TRBJ2-1 | TRBD1 | TRBV20-1 | - | TGCAGTGCTGGCCAGGGGGCGGGCTCCTACAATGAGCAGTTCTTC | CSAGQGAGSYNEQFF
TRBJ1-2 | - | TRBV7-2 | many | TGTGCCAGCAGTCCGTCTAGAACCTTCTATGGCTACACCTTC | CASSPSRTFYGYTF
TRBJ2-5 | - | TRBV5-1 | few | TGCGCCACCTCACAAACAACCCAAGAGACCCAGTACTTC | CATSQTTQETQYF
TRBJ1-1 | - | TRBV10-1 | - | TGCGCCAGCCCCCGCATGGAGAATACTGAAGCTTTCTTT | CASPRMENTEAFF
TRBJ2-3 | TRBD2 | TRBV7-2 | - | TGTGCCAGCAGCCCGCCGGGACTAGCGGCAATTGGGGACACAGATACGCAGTATTTT | CASSPPGLAAIGDTDTQYF
TRBJ1-1 | - | TRBV2 | - | TGTGCCAGCAGTTGGGTAGGAGTTGGGGGGAACACTGAAGCTTTCTTT | CASSWVGVGGNTEAFF
TRBJ2-5 | - | TRBV4-1 | few | TGCGCCAGCAGCGCCGCGGGGCTCCCACAAGAGACCCAGTACTTC | CASSAAGLPQETQYF
TRBJ2-2 | - | TRBV5-1 | medium-sized | TGCGCCAGCAGCTTGGTTCGTGACAGCGGGGAGCTGTTTTTT | CASSLVRDSGELFF
TRBJ1-2 | TRBD1 | TRBV5-1 | - | TGCGCCAGCAGCTTAACGGACAGGGAATATGGCTACACCTTC | CASSLTDREYGYTF
TRBJ1-5 | TRBD1 | TRBV20-1 | many | TGCAGTGCTTACAGGGGAGGGGATCAGCCCCAGCATTTT | CSAYRGGDQPQHF
TRBJ1-3 | - | TRBV20-1 | - | TGCAGTGCTAGAGATGGCCGAAGCTCTGGAAACACCATATATTTT | CSARDGRSSGNTIYF